These T cell receptor beta chains were read from a single sample in a study of T cell responses to AZD1222 COVID-19 vaccine. Clones were sequenced by immunoSEQ multiplex PCR, and TCRdb holds only the in-frame ones, with some missing. This sample has about 110,000 clones, with around 90% found just once. The source material was peripheral blood, sampled on day 0 of AZD1222 vaccination. The receptors shown here come from an adult in good health. CDR3s include the opening cysteine and the closing phenylalanine or tryptophan. The order of the fields is clone size, D gene, J gene, V gene, CDR3 DNA, CDR3 protein. A D gene is named only where the DNA matches it firmly. The size entry is marked missing in some rows and otherwise reads once, few, many or a size class.

clone_size: NA
d_call: NA
j_call: TRBJ2-6
v_call: TRBV2
cdr3_nt: TGTGCCAGCTCCCAGGGGCCGACAATACCCAACGTCCTGACTTTC
cdr3_aa: CASSQGPTIPNVLTF

clone_size: few
d_call: TRBD1
j_call: TRBJ1-6
v_call: TRBV18
cdr3_nt: TGTGCCAGCTCACCATCGCCGGGACAGGGACCCTTCCTCCACTTT
cdr3_aa: CASSPSPGQGPFLHF

clone_size: NA
d_call: NA
j_call: TRBJ2-5
v_call: TRBV12-3/TRBV12-4
cdr3_nt: TGTGCCAGCAGTCCGGGCCGGGAGACCCAGTACTTC
cdr3_aa: CASSPGRETQYF

clone_size: NA
d_call: NA
j_call: TRBJ2-2
v_call: TRBV19
cdr3_nt: TGTGCCAGTAGTCTCCTACGAACCGGGGAGCTGTTTTTT
cdr3_aa: CASSLLRTGELFF

clone_size: NA
d_call: NA
j_call: TRBJ1-4
v_call: TRBV19
cdr3_nt: TGTGCCAGTAGGGGAAATGAAAAACTGTTTTTT
cdr3_aa: CASRGNEKLFF

clone_size: NA
d_call: TRBD2
j_call: TRBJ2-7
v_call: TRBV7-9
cdr3_nt: TGTGCCAGCAGCCCTGCGCGGGGGGACGAGCAGTACTTC
cdr3_aa: CASSPARGDEQYF

clone_size: NA
d_call: NA
j_call: TRBJ1-2
v_call: TRBV20-1
cdr3_nt: TGCAGTGCTAGTTGGGGGGCCGGTGGCTACACCTTC
cdr3_aa: CSASWGAGGYTF

clone_size: NA
d_call: TRBD1
j_call: TRBJ1-1
v_call: TRBV19
cdr3_nt: TGTGCCAGTAGTCCGGGACAGGGGACCACTGAAGCTTTCTTT
cdr3_aa: CASSPGQGTTEAFF

clone_size: NA
d_call: NA
j_call: TRBJ2-7
v_call: TRBV7-8
cdr3_nt: TGTGCCAGCAGAAAAGACACGACCTACGAGCAGTACTTC
cdr3_aa: CASRKDTTYEQYF

clone_size: NA
d_call: NA
j_call: TRBJ2-7
v_call: TRBV7-2
cdr3_nt: TGTGCCAGCAGCTTAGTTACACTTTACGAGCAGTACTTC
cdr3_aa: CASSLVTLYEQYF

clone_size: NA
d_call: NA
j_call: TRBJ2-1
v_call: TRBV2
cdr3_nt: TGTGCCAGCAGACGACCAGGCTCCTACAATGAGCAGTTCTTC
cdr3_aa: CASRRPGSYNEQFF

clone_size: NA
d_call: NA
j_call: TRBJ2-1
v_call: TRBV6-1
cdr3_nt: TGTGCCAGCAGTGAAGACCGGATGGGGAAGGTCTACAATGAGCAGTTCTTC
cdr3_aa: CASSEDRMGKVYNEQFF

clone_size: NA
d_call: NA
j_call: TRBJ1-4
v_call: TRBV5-1
cdr3_nt: TGCGCCAGCAGCTTGGGCACAAGTTCGGGCAATGAAAAACTGTTTTTT
cdr3_aa: CASSLGTSSGNEKLFF

clone_size: NA
d_call: NA
j_call: TRBJ2-3
v_call: TRBV18
cdr3_nt: TGTGCCAGCTCAGCGAACCCAGGAGGGGGTACAGATACGCAGTATTTT
cdr3_aa: CASSANPGGGTDTQYF

clone_size: NA
d_call: NA
j_call: TRBJ1-3
v_call: TRBV30
cdr3_nt: TGTGCCTGGGCCAGAAACTCTGGAAACACCATATATTTT
cdr3_aa: CAWARNSGNTIYF

clone_size: NA
d_call: NA
j_call: TRBJ2-1
v_call: TRBV11-3
cdr3_nt: TGTGCCAGCAGCTTAAACTCCTACAATGAGCAGTTCTTC
cdr3_aa: CASSLNSYNEQFF

clone_size: NA
d_call: NA
j_call: TRBJ2-2
v_call: TRBV7-9
cdr3_nt: TGTGCCAGCAGCTTACGGGGTATGGGCACCGGGGAGCTGTTTTTT
cdr3_aa: CASSLRGMGTGELFF

clone_size: NA
d_call: TRBD1
j_call: TRBJ2-2
v_call: TRBV19
cdr3_nt: TGTGCCAGTAGTAGGACAGGGGGCTCATATGGGGAGCTGTTTTTT
cdr3_aa: CASSRTGGSYGELFF

clone_size: NA
d_call: NA
j_call: TRBJ2-3
v_call: TRBV7-6
cdr3_nt: TGTGCCAGCAGCCACGGGCCCGCAGATACGCAGTATTTT
cdr3_aa: CASSHGPADTQYF

clone_size: few
d_call: NA
j_call: TRBJ2-7
v_call: TRBV7-8
cdr3_nt: TGTGCCAGCAGCTTAGGGTCCTACGAGCAGTACTTC
cdr3_aa: CASSLGSYEQYF

clone_size: NA
d_call: NA
j_call: TRBJ2-3
v_call: TRBV30
cdr3_nt: TGTGCCTGGATCCACGGGGCGGGGTCAGATACGCAGTATTTT
cdr3_aa: CAWIHGAGSDTQYF

clone_size: NA
d_call: NA
j_call: TRBJ2-3
v_call: TRBV5-5
cdr3_nt: TGTGCCAGCAGCTCGTCGGCACACCAGTATTTT
cdr3_aa: CASSSSAHQYF

clone_size: few
d_call: NA
j_call: TRBJ2-1
v_call: TRBV14
cdr3_nt: TGTGCCAGCAGCCAAGTGCGGCTAGAGCAGTTCTTC
cdr3_aa: CASSQVRLEQFF

clone_size: NA
d_call: NA
j_call: TRBJ2-4
v_call: TRBV7-9
cdr3_nt: TGTGCCAGCAGCTTAGTTTTGGGGAATACCAAAAACATTCAGTACTTC
cdr3_aa: CASSLVLGNTKNIQYF

clone_size: NA
d_call: TRBD1
j_call: TRBJ1-2
v_call: TRBV29-1
cdr3_nt: TGCAGCGTTGAAGATGAGGGACAGGGGGTACCTAACTATGGCTACACCTTC
cdr3_aa: CSVEDEGQGVPNYGYTF

clone_size: NA
d_call: TRBD2
j_call: TRBJ2-3
v_call: TRBV4-1
cdr3_nt: TGCGCCAGCAGCCAAGATCGGCTAGCGGGATTTGGCACAGATACGCAGTATTTT
cdr3_aa: CASSQDRLAGFGTDTQYF